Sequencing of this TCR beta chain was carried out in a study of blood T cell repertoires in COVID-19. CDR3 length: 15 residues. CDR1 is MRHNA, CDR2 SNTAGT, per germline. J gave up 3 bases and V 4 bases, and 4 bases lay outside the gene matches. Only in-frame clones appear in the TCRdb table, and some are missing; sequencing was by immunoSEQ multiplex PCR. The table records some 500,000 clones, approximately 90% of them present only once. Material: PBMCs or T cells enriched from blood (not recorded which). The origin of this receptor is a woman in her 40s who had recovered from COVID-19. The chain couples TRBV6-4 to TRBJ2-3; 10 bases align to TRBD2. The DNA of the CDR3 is TGTGCCAGCAGTGTACCTAGCGGGAGTACAGATACGCAGTATTTT. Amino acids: CASSVPSGSTDTQYF.